Shown below are 20 T cell receptor beta chains from a single sample sequenced in a study of T cells in Graves' hyperthyroidism and ophthalmopathy. The CDR3 regions of TCR beta were amplified from RNA transcripts. First-round RT-PCR with HTBI primers amplified the TCR CDR3 region. TCRdb redid the calling of the multiplex PCR reads with MiXCR, one entry per CDR3 protein. This table holds fewer than 350,000 distinct CDR3 sequences, over 15% found once. Sequenced: blood. These receptors originate from a woman aged 35 to 49 with Graves' ophthalmopathy.

This clonotype was seen many times. The chain recombines TRBV28 with TRBJ2-7; the D gene is possibly TRBD1 (6 bases). The CDR3 has 18 amino acids. Germline V gives CDR1 MDHEN, CDR2 SYDVKM. Trimming left V 6 bases short and J 3 bases short, with 27 bases between. CDR3: CASSSPGWDKDSRYEQYF. CDR3 nucleotide sequence: TGTGCCAGCAGCTCCCCCGGTTGGGACAAAGACTCTCGCTACGAGCAGTACTTC.

V gene TRBV6-5 combines with J gene TRBJ2-7; no reliable D call. Germline V gene data show CDR1 as MNHEY and CDR2 as SVGAGI. The V gene lost 4 bases and the J gene lost 13 bases, with 17 bases spanning the gap. CDR3 length equals 12 residues. The CDR3 region is CASSSPQLERYF. In nucleotides, the CDR3 is TGTGCCAGCAGTTCCCCCCAACTGGAGAGATACTTC.

This clonotype was seen ten or more times. V usage is TRBV6-1 and J usage is TRBJ1-2; 7 bases are shared with TRBD1. Germline V gene data show CDR1 as MNHNS and CDR2 as SASEGT. Trimming removed 5 bases from V and 5 bases from J; junction bases left unmatched: 5. The CDR3 has 13 amino acids. CDR3 sequence reads: CASSTGVEYGYTF. The CDR3 coding sequence is TGTGCCAGCAGTACAGGGGTTGAGTATGGCTACACCTTC.

V and J are TRBV7-8 and TRBJ1-1; D is unresolved. CDR1 SGHVS and CDR2 FQNEAQ come from the germline V gene. This CDR3 has 18 amino acids. V was shortened by 0 bases and J by 4 bases, with 21 bases between the two germline ends. CDR3 nucleotides: TGTGCCAGCAGCTTAGCCCTAGCGGGAGGGCCCGGTGGCACTGAAGCTTTCTTT. This sequence encodes CASSLALAGGPGGTEAFF.

This clonotype was counted once. The chain joins TRBV12-3 or TRBV12-4 to TRBJ1-2, with TRBD1 matching over 12 bases. This CDR3 is built from 15 residues. V dropped 6 bases and J dropped 8; count of bases not matched to a gene: 10. CDR3 residues: CASRFSGQGAEGYTF. The CDR3, as DNA: TGTGCCAGCAGATTCTCGGGACAGGGGGCGGAAGGCTACACCTTC.

In this sample, this clonotype turned up many times. The J gene is TRBJ1-1, the V gene TRBV6-1; the D gene is possibly TRBD1 (6 bases). The CDR3 sequence is 15 residues long. CDR1 and CDR2 (germline): MNHNS, SASEGT. V lost 0 bases, J lost 2 bases, and 10 bases lay in between. CDR3 bases: TGTGCCAGCAGTGAAGCGAGGACAGTAAACACTGAAGCTTTCTTT. It specifies CASSEARTVNTEAFF.

The table lists this clonotype with a few counts. The V gene is TRBV20-1, the J gene TRBJ1-6, with D tentatively TRBD1 (6 bases). V lost 8 bases and J 5 bases, leaving 19 bases between the germline ends. The length of the CDR3 is 15 residues. The germline gives CDR1 DFQATT, CDR2 SNEGSKA (reference sequence). CDR3 coding DNA: TGCAGTCCTTTGGGGTCGGACAGTAATAATTCACCCCTCCACTTT. It codes for CSPLGSDSNNSPLHF.

This clonotype was observed many times. The chain combines TRBV19 with TRBJ2-6; maybe TRBD1 (6 bases). CDR1 and CDR2 from the germline V gene are LNHDA and SQIVND (reference sequence). Trimming removed 5 bases at V and 0 bases at J, with 8 bases between. The CDR3 is made up of 15 amino acids. For the CDR3, the DNA is TGTGCCAGTAGTGACAGGAACTCTGGGGCCAACGTCCTGACTTTC. Protein: CASSDRNSGANVLTF.

The chain combines TRBV9 with TRBJ2-7, with 7 nucleotides matching TRBD1. Germline V gene lookup returns CDR1 SGDLS and CDR2 YYNGEE. J was trimmed by 0 bases and V by 1 base; bases with no gene match: 4. This CDR3 has 15 amino acids. Here the CDR3 reads CASSVRGTASYEQYF. CDR3 bases: TGTGCCAGCAGCGTAAGGGGGACAGCCTCCTACGAGCAGTACTTC.

This clonotype was counted many times. This chain connects TRBV7-2 to TRBJ2-5; the D gene could be TRBD1 or TRBD2 (5 bases each). The CDR3 sequence is 16 residues long. Germline CDR1 reads SGHTA; CDR2 reads FQGNSA. Trimming took off 1 base at V and 5 bases at J, with 17 bases between the two ends. The CDR3 DNA is TGTGCCAGCAGCTTAGGGGGGTCTAGCCGCACGGAGACCCAGTACTTC. Its protein is CASSLGGSSRTETQYF. Full variable domain (missing parts from reference TRBV7-2 and TRBJ2-5): GAGVSQSPSNKVTEKGKDVELRCDPISGHTALYWYRQSLGQGLEFLIYFQGNSAPDKSGLPSDRFSAERTGGSVSTLTIQRTQQEDSAVYLCASSLGGSSRTETQYFGPGTRLLVL.

This clonotype was found many times. The DNA of the CDR3 is TGTGCCAGCAGCTTAGATTTGACGGGGTCCGGGGAGCTGTTTTTT. Its translation: CASSLDLTGSGELFF. V and J are TRBV11-2 and TRBJ2-2; D perhaps matches TRBD2 (5 bases). Germline CDR1 reads SGHAT; CDR2 reads FQNNGV. The CDR3 is 15 residues long. Deletions cut 0 bases from V and 6 bases from J, with 11 bases between.

This clonotype was counted once. V gene TRBV6-1 combines with J gene TRBJ2-6; 8 bases map to TRBD1. With V trimmed by 6 bases and J by 1 base, 5 bases remained unmatched. This CDR3 comprises 16 residues. CDR1 is MNHNS, CDR2 SASEGT, per germline. The CDR3 loop reads CASSGTGISGANVLTF. DNA of the CDR3: TGTGCCAGCAGCGGGACAGGTATATCTGGGGCCAACGTCCTGACTTTC.

The V and J genes are TRBV27 and TRBJ2-2; TRBD2 might be the D (6 bases). CDR3 length equals 18 residues. V lost 4 bases to trimming and J lost 7 bases, with 25 bases between them. Germline V gives CDR1 MNHEY, CDR2 SMNVEV (reference sequence). The CDR3 region is CASSSKLGRGGDIGELFF. CDR3 coding DNA: TGTGCCAGCAGTTCGAAACTCGGGCGGGGTGGGGATATCGGGGAGCTGTTTTTT.

This clonotype has a count of ten or more. This chain uses TRBV7-2 with TRBJ2-1; D gene uncertain. This CDR3 contains 13 residues. Germline CDR1 and CDR2: SGHTA and FQGNSA. Deletions cut 2 bases from V and 9 bases from J, with 11 bases between. The CDR3 DNA reads as TGTGCCAGCAGCTTACCCGGTTTGGGTGAGCAGTTCTTC. Translating it yields CASSLPGLGEQFF.

The gene calls are TRBV29-1 and TRBJ2-7; D uncertain. Germline loops: CDR1 SQVTM, CDR2 ANQGSEA. This CDR3 is 13 amino acids long. Trimming cost V 5 bases and J 0 bases, with 11 bases left between them. The CDR3 bases are TGCAGCGTTCAGGTGGAGAGCTCCTACGAGCAGTACTTC. Residues: CSVQVESSYEQYF.

V usage is TRBV6-2 or TRBV6-3 and J usage is TRBJ2-5, with 9 bases fitting TRBD2. V shed 6 bases and J 5 bases; nucleotides not matched to a gene: 10. Germline lookup yields CDR1 MNHEY and CDR2 SVGEGT. CDR3 length equals 15 residues. This CDR3 is CASSYMSGRLETQYF. The CDR3, as DNA: TGTGCCAGCAGCTACATGAGCGGGAGGTTGGAGACCCAGTACTTC.

This clonotype came up many times. The rearrangement uses TRBV19 and TRBJ2-2, with 9 positions matching TRBD2. The CDR3 is 15 residues long. Looked up from germline, CDR1 is LNHDA and CDR2 is SQIVND (reference sequence). The ends lost 2 bases at V and 2 bases at J; junction bases unmatched: 0. DNA for the CDR3: TGTGCCAGTAGTATACTAGCGGGAAACACCGGGGAGCTGTTTTTT. Translation: CASSILAGNTGELFF.

The chain uses TRBV12-3 or TRBV12-4 and TRBJ2-7, with 9 bases aligning to TRBD2. Trimming took 6 bases from V and 2 from J; bases not matched to a gene: 11. The CDR3 sequence is 16 residues long. The CDR3 sequence is CASRTFASGDPYEQYF. Written as DNA, the CDR3 is TGTGCCAGCAGGACTTTCGCTAGCGGGGATCCCTACGAGCAGTACTTC.

This clonotype was seen at least ten times. The chain recombines TRBV12-3 or TRBV12-4 with TRBJ1-2; 7 bases are shared with TRBD1. The CDR3 extends over 13 amino acids. Trimming at V came to 7 bases and at J to 1 base, leaving 3 bases not matched to a gene. CDR3 bases: TGTGCCAGCACAGGGGGACTTAACTATGGCTACACCTTC. Residues: CASTGGLNYGYTF.

Concerning this clonotype itself: The missing conserved phenylalanine or tryptophan at the end of this CDR3 makes a read error likely. The genes are TRBV7-9 and TRBJ1-3, with unresolved D. The CDR3 has 12 residues. Germline V gives CDR1 SEHNR, CDR2 FQNEAQ (reference sequence). Trimming took 2 bases from V and 3 from J, leaving 2 bases between them. CDR3 sequence: CASSLLGNTIYI. The DNA of the CDR3 is TGTGCCAGCAGCTTACTTGGAAACACCATATATATT.